A single sample gave rise to the 6 T cell receptor beta chains below, sequenced in a study of Ad26.COV2.S vaccination and SARS-CoV-2 variants. Sample treatment: about 20 received Ad26.COV2.S at low or high dose, single or two shots; about 5 received placebo; per-sample allocation not given. All samples were drawn on day 63, counting from the first vaccine or placebo injection. Data came from immunoSEQ multiplex PCR; TCRdb stores just in-frame clones and leaves some out. Altogether hundreds of thousands of clones are present, roughly 89% being singletons, with the ten largest covering about 2.7%. This specimen was peripheral blood, taken in a trial of Ad26.COV2.S vaccine versus placebo. The receptors originated from a person between 18 and 65 years old who received the Ad26.COV2.S COVID-19 vaccine or a placebo.

This clone was found a few times. The genes are TRBV6-5 and TRBJ2-7, with D perhaps being TRBD1 or TRBD2 (5 bases each). The V end lost 6 bases, the J end lost 3 bases, and 12 bases lay between the germline ends. CDR1 is MNHEY, CDR2 SVGAGI, per germline. This CDR3 is 13 amino acids long. The CDR3 region is CASRRDLNYEQYV. The CDR3 bases are TGTGCCAGCAGACGGGACCTGAACTACGAGCAGTACGTC.

This clone has just one count. J is TRBJ2-2 and V is TRBV3-1 (or the pseudogene TRBV3-2); D is uncertain. V lost 2 bases and J lost 9, with 4 bases in between. Per germline, CDR1 LGHDT and CDR2 YNNKEL (reference sequence). CDR3 size: 11 residues. The CDR3: CASSQSRELFF. CDR3 nucleotide sequence: TGTGCCAGCAGCCAATCCCGGGAGCTGTTTTTT.

V is TRBV5-1 and J is TRBJ1-3; D is ambiguous. The ends were cut back, 0 bases at V and 0 bases at J, with 10 bases in the middle. The CDR3 has 16 amino acids. Germline CDR1 SGHRS, CDR2 YFSETQ. Written as DNA, the CDR3 is TGCGCCAGCAGCTTGGCCACGGTGAGCTCTGGAAACACCATATATTTT. Amino acid sequence: CASSLATVSSGNTIYF.

This clone was seen a single time. The rearrangement links TRBV13 to TRBJ2-3, with D uncertain. Germline assignment: CDR1 PRHDT and CDR2 FYEKMQ (reference sequence). The CDR3 has 12 residues. The V end was cut by 4 bases, the J end by 6 bases, with 8 bases between. In nucleotides, the CDR3 is TGTGCCAGCAGCTACGTTAGGGATACGCAGTATTTT. Residues: CASSYVRDTQYF. Full variable domain (remainder filled in from reference TRBV13 and TRBJ2-3): AAGVIQSPRHLIKEKRETATLKCYPIPRHDTVYWYQQGPGQDPQFLISFYEKMQSDKGSIPDRFSAQQFSDYHSELNMSSLELGDSALYFCASSYVRDTQYFGPGTRLTVL.

The chain has TRBV7-2 and TRBJ2-1; tentative D call: TRBD1 (5 bases). Trimming cost V 1 base and J 0 bases, with 10 bases left between them. The CDR3 extends over 16 amino acids. From germline, CDR1 is SGHTA and CDR2 FQGNSA. The CDR3 nucleotides read TGTGCCAGCAGCTTAGACGCGGACACCTCCTACAATGAGCAGTTCTTC. Protein sequence: CASSLDADTSYNEQFF.

The chain joins TRBV9 to TRBJ1-1, with D perhaps matching TRBD1 (5 bases). V was clipped by 2 bases and J by 7 bases, with 18 bases between them. This CDR3 region has 15 residues. CDR1 is SGDLS and CDR2 is YYNGEE in the germline V gene. CDR3 bases: TGTGCCAGCAGCGTGACCGCTACGGGACGGGATGAAGCTTTCTTT. Translation gives CASSVTATGRDEAFF.